This T cell receptor beta chain stems from a study of blood T cell repertoires in COVID-19 (dated by TCRdb to about 2020). Notes on the research overall: Collaborator samples came from the United States, Italy and Spain and covered acute and convalescent phases of COVID-19. The repertoires were made available in a free public database intended to serve as a resource for research on the immune response to SARS-CoV-2. The material from the prospective study consisted of cDNA or gDNA derived from T cells, B-cell-depleted T cells, or PBMCs. Nearly every sample came with metadata listing a de-identified subject ID, COVID-19 status, age in years and sex. Subjects who had been exposed to COVID-19, were actively infected with it, or had recovered from it provided the deeply sampled blood TCRbeta repertoires that made up the dataset. The samples were drawn from the first 160 participants of the ongoing ImmuneRACE study and from 1,254 subjects provided by 6 global collaborators. Where available, HLA class I and class II types were taken from metadata supplied by the sample provider and were not determined by assay-based typing.

TCRbeta CDR3 regions were amplified from genomic DNA using the immunoSEQ Assay, a bias-controlled multiplex PCR. From the authors' description of their analysis: The number of nucleated cells in each sample was estimated from the amplification of reference gene primers within the assay. To quantify the absolute abundance of each unique TCRbeta CDR3 rearrangement, sequence reads were collapsed and filtered. For each sample, productive Simpson clonality was calculated as the square root of Simpson's diversity index over productive rearrangements. Held by TCRdb, this immuneACCESS table contains in-frame sequences only and omits some clones. Under half of the omission traces to an unresolved V gene where checked; the cause of the rest is unknown. V and J calls plus clone size are reproduced from that table; the DNA served to infer D and trimming. The sample yields a few hundred thousand clones; approximately 83% were counted once. Of the sample, 2.1% falls within the top ten clones.

Another Seattle source contributed samples from volunteer blood donors who had recovered from COVID-19. The collaborating institutions used their own protocols to collect whole blood in K2EDTA tubes. For TCRbeta analysis, collaborators shipped samples as frozen whole blood, isolated PBMCs, or DNA extracted from either of those sample types. On the study overall, not on this receptor specifically: How much clinical and demographic metadata was included differed by source and by participant, and the metadata was provided uncurated.

Including the terminal cysteine and phenylalanine, the CDR3 comprises 14 residues. The CDR3 DNA has 42 bases and is translated from base 1. V is pruned by 2 bases and J by 9 bases, leaving 6 bases of the junction without a gene match. CDR1 and CDR2 were assigned from the germline V gene (reference sequence) as SGHNT and YYREEE. Notes on this clone: Its binding antigen is unknown. No base qualities exist here, and no much larger clone lies one base off it.

Sequencing was performed on peripheral blood. Recombination linked TRBV5-4 to TRBJ2-4; the central 9 bases match TRBD1. The clonotype was recovered from a woman aged 30 to 39 who had recovered from COVID-19. The CDR3 protein: CASSFGTGRSIQYF. In nucleotides, the sequence is TGTGCCAGCAGCTTCGGGACAGGGAGGAGCATTCAGTACTTC. The reference TRBV5-4 and TRBJ2-4 proteins fill in what lies around the CDR3, so the full variable domain reads ETGVTQSPTHLIKTRGQQVTLRCSSQSGHNTVSWYQQALGQGPQFIFQYYREEENGRGNFPPRFSGLQFPNYSSELNVNALELDDSALYLCASSFGTGRSIQYFGAGTRLSVL.